This TCR beta chain derives from a study of beta chain features in type 1 diabetes (dated by TCRdb to between 2017 and 2018). Looking at the study overall: Mean age, gender distribution, total cell number and subset yield did not differ between patients and healthy donors. In the study, recently diagnosed type 1 diabetes patients and matched healthy donors were compared on the TCRB repertoires of their sorted circulating CD4+ T cell subsets. Naive and central memory subsets were obtained from all 30 or so donors, but regulatory and stem cell-like memory subsets were isolated from only 8 patients and roughly 8 healthy donors. A total of around 110,000,000 sorted cells were examined across all samples, and a strong correlation was observed between cell number per subset and RNA yield.

The High Capacity cDNA Reverse Transcription Kit was used to reverse transcribe all of the isolated RNA, meaning that expressed TCRB transcripts were what got sequenced. Naive, central memory and regulatory T cell samples underwent deep immunoSEQ sequencing, averaging roughly 3.4 million total reads per sample. Sorted cells were lysed in RLT buffer, and RNA was extracted using DNase-treated RNeasy Micro or Mini kits according to cell number. Each cell subset was processed on its own to prevent cross-contamination, while patient and healthy donor samples were processed together. Using the immunoSEQ multiplex PCR, TCRB sequences were amplified from cDNA into 87-bp fragments spanning the CDR3 region. Sequencing of the amplicons was done on the Illumina HiSeq platform. The authors' analysis ran thus. Synthetic template baselines were used to correct PCR bias computationally, reads within Hamming distance 2 were collapsed, and singletons that could not be merged were discarded. Reads were aligned against IMGT so that V, D and J genes, CDR3 length and insertions or deletions at six rearrangement sites could be assigned. Within each subset, clonotype counts were normalized to sorted cell number, and only after that were true diversity and Gini coefficients computed with the tcR R package. The overlap coefficient, calculated on TCRB nucleotide sequences, was used to measure repertoire sharing. Out-of-frame TCRB sequences from naive cells were analyzed as a proxy for the pre-selection repertoire. TCRdb took this table from immuneACCESS and kept in-frame rearrangements with V and J called. Such tables lack part of the clones; where checked against another copy, unresolved V genes explain under half of the gap, and the rest is unexplained. V, J and clone size are taken as reported in that table, and D and trimming were inferred from the DNA itself. The sample has roughly 450,000 clones on record, over 10% of them singletons. Of the sample, over 0.04% falls within the top ten clones.

Note on this clone: Its antigen is currently not known. Nothing much larger sits one base from this clone, and base qualities are not available.

The germline V gene sets CDR1 to ENHRY and CDR2 to SYGVKD. A distance of 17 bases separates the germline ends of V and J, which lose 3 bases and 3 bases respectively. CDR3 length: 17 amino acids, cysteine to phenylalanine. The retained sequence is limited to the CDR3, 51 bases, with the frame set at the first base. Each donor gave one peripheral blood draw, approximately 120 mL on average, collected into heparinised tubes. A BD FACSAria II was used to sort naive, central memory, regulatory and stem cell-like memory CD4+ T cells with a panel that included CD45RO, CCR7, CD25, CD127, CD95 and CD27. Purity was above 98% for every sorted population. PBMCs were separated immediately by Lymphoprep density gradient centrifugation and were stained directly, without being cultured. Samples were stained and sorted in pairs, with one healthy donor and one patient per experiment, so that batch effects were minimized.

Summary of the overall study and its limitations: At VDJ recombination sites, type 1 diabetes patients had fewer insertions and more deleted nucleotides, which implies abnormalities in thymic rearrangement. Naive, central memory and regulatory TCRB repertoires appeared to be more similar among patients than among healthy donors. In all four CD4+ subsets, TCRB CDR3 length was moderately but significantly shorter in type 1 diabetes patients. Shorter templates might be favored by PCR, yet because patient and control samples were amplified and corrected together, any such skew would affect both groups equally. Because small numbers of individuals were included in the HLA sub-analyses, any influence of HLA type on TCRB rearrangement was left unresolved. Sequencing cDNA rather than genomic DNA could over-represent highly expressing activated cells, although activation and CD3 levels did not differ between groups.

The source of this sequence is a woman between 18 and 30 years old in good health. The chain was built from TRBV10-3 and TRBJ2-2; the best D guess is TRBD1, with 5 bases matching. Sequenced sample: naive CD4+ T cells from blood. This specimen's cell subset or site label, per the study, means: true naive CD4+ T cells. The CDR3 amino acid sequence is: CAISDPLGQGDTGELFF. In nucleotide form, the sequence is TGTGCCATCAGTGACCCGTTGGGGCAAGGGGACACCGGGGAGCTGTTTTTT.